A selection of T cell receptor beta chains follows, all from one sample in a study of T cells in Graves' hyperthyroidism and ophthalmopathy. TCRdb re-analysed the multiplex PCR reads in MiXCR, keeping a single row per CDR3 protein. Counted here are about 640,000 distinct CDR3 sequences, around 21% occurring once; the ten biggest clones make up over 30%. Sequencing was performed on blood. Receptor source: a man younger than 45 with Graves' ophthalmopathy. CDR3s include the opening cysteine and the closing phenylalanine or tryptophan. The order of the fields is clone size, J gene, D gene, V gene, CDR3 protein, CDR3 DNA. The D gene is left open where the match is weak. Clone size is given for some rows only: seen once, a few or many times, or a class if the clone is expanded.

>NA|TRBJ2-7|NA|TRBV19
CASNPGGLGEQYF
TGTGCCAGTAACCCCGGGGGGCTGGGCGAGCAGTACTTC
>many|TRBJ1-1|TRBD1|TRBV27
CASSSMWYDADRPSLNTEAFF
TGTGCCAGCAGTTCAATGTGGTACGACGCGGACAGGCCCTCCTTGAACACTGAAGCTTTCTTT
>few|TRBJ2-3|TRBD2|TRBV7-3
CASSLHASGRVDTQYF
TGTGCCAGCAGCTTACATGCTAGCGGGAGGGTGGATACGCAGTATTTT
>once|TRBJ2-5|NA|TRBV10-3
CAISATSGVETQYF
TGTGCCATCAGTGCGACTAGTGGGGTAGAGACCCAGTACTTC
>few|TRBJ2-2|NA|TRBV2
CATPKGPTPAGELFF
TGTGCCACCCCGAAGGGGCCAACCCCCGCCGGGGAGCTGTTTTTT
>few|TRBJ2-7|NA|TRBV6-2/TRBV6-3
CATGRGGYEQYF
TGTGCAACCGGCCGCGGTGGCTACGAGCAGTACTTC
>NA|TRBJ1-5|NA|TRBV27
CASRRERKGNRPQHF
TGTGCCAGCAGGAGGGAGAGAAAGGGCAATCGGCCCCAGCATTTT
>NA|TRBJ2-1|TRBD2|TRBV3-1
CASSLLRLAGDFNEQFF
TGTGCCAGCAGCCTCTTGCGGCTAGCGGGAGATTTCAATGAGCAGTTCTTC
>NA|TRBJ2-7|NA|TRBV20-1
CSAIGRGRGGAYEQYF
TGCAGTGCTATAGGAAGGGGACGAGGGGGGGCCTACGAGCAGTACTTC
>few|TRBJ1-6|NA|TRBV30
CAWNPGNNSPLHF
TGTGCCTGGAATCCAGGGAATAATTCACCCCTCCACTTT
>many|TRBJ2-1|TRBD1|TRBV7-2
CAWGQAYNEQFF
TGTGCCTGGGGACAGGCGTACAATGAGCAGTTCTTC
>NA|TRBJ2-7|NA|TRBV28
CASRSRKQNEQYF
TGTGCCAGCAGGTCGAGAAAGCAGAACGAGCAGTACTTC
>NA|TRBJ2-7|NA|TRBV9
CASSVYQSSYEQYF
TGTGCCAGCAGCGTATACCAGAGCTCCTACGAGCAGTACTTC
>many|TRBJ2-1|TRBD2|TRBV11-1
CASRGSGRSKGNEQFF
TGTGCCAGCCGAGGGAGCGGGAGGAGTAAGGGTAATGAGCAGTTCTTC
>NA|TRBJ1-4|TRBD1|TRBV28
CASHPGEQGGKSEKLFF
TGTGCCAGCCACCCCGGGGAACAGGGGGGTAAGAGTGAAAAACTGTTTTTT
>once|TRBJ2-3|NA|TRBV7-9
CASSLALYTDTQYF
TGTGCCAGCAGCTTAGCTCTATACACAGATACGCAGTATTTT
>few|TRBJ2-2|NA|TRBV4-2
CASSQDSPTGELFF
TGTGCCAGCAGCCAAGATTCTCCGACCGGGGAGCTGTTTTTT
>NA|TRBJ2-2|NA|TRBV29-1
CSAGVANTGELFF
TGCAGCGCCGGGGTCGCGAACACCGGGGAGCTGTTTTTT
>NA|TRBJ2-7|NA|TRBV4-1
CASSLTPGARLTEQYF
TGCGCCAGCAGCCTAACCCCCGGGGCAAGATTGACGGAGCAGTACTTC
>few|TRBJ2-7|NA|TRBV15
CATSRGSSPSYEQYF
TGTGCCACCAGCCGGGGGTCTAGTCCCTCCTACGAGCAGTACTTC
>few|TRBJ2-3|NA|TRBV29-1
CSVEVWGESTDTQYF
TGCAGCGTTGAAGTGTGGGGGGAGAGCACAGATACGCAGTATTTT
>many|TRBJ1-6|TRBD1|TRBV7-8
CASSFTGTGNSPLHF
TGTGCCAGCAGCTTTACCGGGACAGGGAATTCACCCCTCCACTTT
>once|TRBJ1-3|NA|TRBV9
CASEAVSGNTIYF
TGTGCCAGCGAGGCGGTGTCCGGAAACACCATATATTTT
>few|TRBJ2-6|NA|TRBV7-2
CASSFSSRGSGANALTF
TGTGCCAGCAGCTTTTCCTCCCGGGGCTCTGGGGCCAACGCCCTGACTTTC
>few|TRBJ2-3|TRBD2|TRBV11-2
CASSFGGSGGDTQYF
TGTGCCAGCAGCTTCGGGGGTAGCGGGGGAGATACGCAGTATTTT
>few|TRBJ2-7|NA|TRBV6-1
CASSEVVTGPRSGEQYF
TGTGCCAGCAGTGAAGTGGTCACAGGGCCACGGAGTGGCGAGCAGTACTTC
>few|TRBJ1-1|NA|TRBV15
CATSRDRGAEAFF
TGTGCCACCAGCAGAGATAGGGGTGCTGAAGCTTTCTTT
>many|TRBJ2-7|NA|TRBV28
CASKSGVKPYEQYF
TGTGCCAGCAAATCGGGGGTCAAACCCTACGAGCAGTACTTC
>few|TRBJ1-1|NA|TRBV29-1
CSVEDAGAFF
TGCAGCGTCGAGGATGCCGGAGCTTTCTTT
>NA|TRBJ2-5|TRBD2|TRBV20-1
CSARWFLGLAGEQETQYF
TGCAGTGCTAGGTGGTTCCTCGGACTAGCGGGAGAACAGGAGACCCAGTACTTC
>NA|TRBJ2-2|NA|TRBV28
CASSLTGLNTGELFF
TGTGCCAGCAGTTTAACAGGCTTGAACACCGGGGAGCTGTTTTTT
>NA|TRBJ2-1|NA|TRBV11-2
CASSLVGRPEQFF
TGTGCCAGCAGCTTAGTGGGGCGGCCTGAGCAGTTCTTC
>once|TRBJ2-5|NA|TRBV5-1
CASSLEGARETQYF
TGCGCCAGCAGCTTGGAGGGAGCTCGGGAGACCCAGTACTTC
>NA|TRBJ2-7|TRBD1|TRBV5-5
CASSFRPGQGSYEQYF
TGTGCCAGCAGCTTTCGCCCGGGACAGGGGTCCTACGAGCAGTACTTC
>NA|TRBJ2-3|TRBD1|TRBV13
CASSDLGQGKQYF
TGTGCCAGCAGTGACCTAGGACAGGGCAAGCAGTATTTT
>NA|TRBJ2-3|TRBD2|TRBV10-3
CAISAREGSNTDTQYF
TGTGCCATCAGCGCCCGGGAGGGGTCTAACACAGATACGCAGTATTTT
>few|TRBJ1-1|NA|TRBV7-9
CASSFFAGQKRVGAFF
TGTGCCAGCAGCTTCTTTGCCGGACAGAAAAGGGTGGGAGCTTTCTTT
>NA|TRBJ2-7|NA|TRBV7-2
CASTFRMSSYEQYF
TGTGCCAGCACCTTCCGAATGAGTAGCTACGAGCAGTACTTC
>NA|TRBJ1-5|NA|TRBV20-1
CSAVDGVNQPQHF
TGCAGTGCCGTCGACGGCGTCAATCAGCCCCAGCATTTT
>many|TRBJ2-1|TRBD2|TRBV30
CAWSGGSGRWDEQFF
TGTGCCTGGAGTGGCGGTAGCGGGAGATGGGATGAGCAGTTCTTC
>NA|TRBJ1-4|TRBD1|TRBV5-1
CASSWGVGTENEKLFF
TGCGCCAGCAGCTGGGGGGTCGGGACAGAAAATGAAAAACTGTTTTTT
>NA|TRBJ1-5|NA|TRBV27
CASSYRVKQPQHF
TGTGCCAGCAGTTACAGGGTTAAACAGCCCCAGCATTTT
>few|TRBJ2-4|TRBD2|TRBV3-1
CASSQDNVTSGTKNIQYF
TGTGCCAGCAGCCAAGATAACGTGACTAGCGGAACCAAAAACATTCAGTACTTC
>few|TRBJ1-1|NA|TRBV4-1
CASSQAIWTVMNTEAFF
TGCGCCAGCAGCCAAGCAATATGGACAGTCATGAACACTGAAGCTTTCTTT
>NA|TRBJ2-7|NA|TRBV15
CATSRDQGEQYF
TGTGCCACCAGCAGAGATCAAGGCGAGCAGTACTTC
>NA|TRBJ1-1|TRBD1|TRBV27
CASSPGTVWNTEAFF
TGTGCCAGCAGCCCCGGGACAGTCTGGAACACTGAAGCTTTCTTT
>few|TRBJ1-1|TRBD1|TRBV13
CASSLRAGGLYTEAFF
TGTGCCAGCAGCTTGAGGGCAGGGGGTTTATATACTGAAGCTTTCTTT
>NA|TRBJ2-7|NA|TRBV7-9
CASSPPASPYEQYF
TGTGCCAGCAGCCCCCCCGCCAGTCCCTACGAGCAGTACTTC
>many|TRBJ1-1|NA|TRBV5-1
CASSFVAGNTEAFF
TGCGCCAGCAGCTTTGTGGCCGGTAACACTGAAGCTTTCTTT
>few|TRBJ2-5|TRBD2|TRBV11-2
CASSLEEVYTWTSGSETQYF
TGTGCCAGCAGCTTAGAAGAGGTATATACGTGGACTAGCGGGAGTGAGACCCAGTACTTC
>many|TRBJ1-6|NA|TRBV30
CAWEGQNSPLHF
TGTGCCTGGGAGGGTCAGAATTCACCCCTCCACTTT
>many|TRBJ2-3|NA|TRBV11-3
CASSLTLTDTQYF
TGTGCCAGCAGCTTAACCCTCACAGATACGCAGTATTTT
>NA|TRBJ2-1|NA|TRBV14
CASSPGDGGIYNEQFF
TGTGCCAGCAGTCCAGGGGACGGCGGTATCTACAATGAGCAGTTCTTC